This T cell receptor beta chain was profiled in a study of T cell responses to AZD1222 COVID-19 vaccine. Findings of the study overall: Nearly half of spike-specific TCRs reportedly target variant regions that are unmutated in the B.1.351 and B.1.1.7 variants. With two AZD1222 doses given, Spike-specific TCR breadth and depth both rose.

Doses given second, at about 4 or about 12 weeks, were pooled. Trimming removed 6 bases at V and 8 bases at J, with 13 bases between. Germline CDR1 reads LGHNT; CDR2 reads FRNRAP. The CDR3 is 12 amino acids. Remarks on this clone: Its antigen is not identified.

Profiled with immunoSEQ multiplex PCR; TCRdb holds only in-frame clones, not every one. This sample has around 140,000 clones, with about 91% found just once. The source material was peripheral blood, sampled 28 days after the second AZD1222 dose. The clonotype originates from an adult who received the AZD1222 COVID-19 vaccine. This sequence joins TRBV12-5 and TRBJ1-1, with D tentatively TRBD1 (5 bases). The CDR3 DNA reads TGTGCTAGTGGCCCGTTACGGGGCGAAGCTTTCTTT. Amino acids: CASGPLRGEAFF.